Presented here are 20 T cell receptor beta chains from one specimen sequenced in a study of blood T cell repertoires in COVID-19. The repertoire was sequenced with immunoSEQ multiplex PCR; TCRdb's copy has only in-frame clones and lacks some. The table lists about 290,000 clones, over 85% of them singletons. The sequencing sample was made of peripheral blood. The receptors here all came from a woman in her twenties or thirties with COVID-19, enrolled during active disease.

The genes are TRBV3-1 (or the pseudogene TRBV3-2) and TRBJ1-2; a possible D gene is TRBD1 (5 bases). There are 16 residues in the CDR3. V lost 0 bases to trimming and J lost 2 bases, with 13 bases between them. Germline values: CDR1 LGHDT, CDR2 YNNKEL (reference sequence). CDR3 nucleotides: TGTGCCAGCAGCCAAGACTCGGCAGGGTTCAACTATGGCTACACCTTC. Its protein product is CASSQDSAGFNYGYTF.

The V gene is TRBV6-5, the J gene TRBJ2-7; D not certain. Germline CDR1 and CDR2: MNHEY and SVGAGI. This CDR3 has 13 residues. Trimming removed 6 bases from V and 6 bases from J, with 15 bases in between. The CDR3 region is CASSLLGSAEQYF. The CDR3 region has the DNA TGTGCCAGCAGCCTCCTCGGGTCCGCCGAGCAGTACTTC.

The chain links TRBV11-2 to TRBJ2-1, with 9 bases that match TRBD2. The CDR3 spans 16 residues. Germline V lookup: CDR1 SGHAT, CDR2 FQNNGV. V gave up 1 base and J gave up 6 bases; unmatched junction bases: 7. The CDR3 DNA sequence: TGTGCCAGCAGCTTAGCGCCGGGACTAGCCCCCAATGAGCAGTTCTTC. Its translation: CASSLAPGLAPNEQFF.

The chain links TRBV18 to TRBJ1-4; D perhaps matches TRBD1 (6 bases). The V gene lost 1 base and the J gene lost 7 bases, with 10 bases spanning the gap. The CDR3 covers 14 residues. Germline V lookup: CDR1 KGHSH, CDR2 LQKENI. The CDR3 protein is CASSPRQAAEKLFF. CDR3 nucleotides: TGTGCCAGCTCACCACGACAGGCTGCTGAAAAACTGTTTTTT.

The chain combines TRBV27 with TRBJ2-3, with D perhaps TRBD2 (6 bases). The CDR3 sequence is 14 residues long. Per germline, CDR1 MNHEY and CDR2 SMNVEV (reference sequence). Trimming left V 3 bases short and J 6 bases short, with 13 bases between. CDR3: CASSFRGTWDTQYF. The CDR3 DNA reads TGTGCCAGCAGTTTCCGGGGGACGTGGGATACGCAGTATTTT.

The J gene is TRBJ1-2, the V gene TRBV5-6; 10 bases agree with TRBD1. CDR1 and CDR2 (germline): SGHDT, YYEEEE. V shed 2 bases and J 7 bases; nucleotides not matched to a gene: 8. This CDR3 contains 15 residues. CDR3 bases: TGTGCCAGCAGCTTACGCAGGACAGGGGGTTTTGGCTACACCTTC. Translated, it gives CASSLRRTGGFGYTF.

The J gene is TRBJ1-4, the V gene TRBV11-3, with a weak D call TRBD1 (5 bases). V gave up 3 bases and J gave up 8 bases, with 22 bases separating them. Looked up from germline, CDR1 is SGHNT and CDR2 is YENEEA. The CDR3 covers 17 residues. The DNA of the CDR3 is TGTGCCAGCAGCTTTTTAGGGGCAGGGCCATTGGGGGAAAAACTGTTTTTT. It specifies CASSFLGAGPLGEKLFF.

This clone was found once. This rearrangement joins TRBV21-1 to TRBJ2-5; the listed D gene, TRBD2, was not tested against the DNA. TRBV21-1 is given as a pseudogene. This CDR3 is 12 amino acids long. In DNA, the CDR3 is TGTGCCAGCCGGGGGGGGGTGGGGACCCAGTACTTC. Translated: CASRGGVGTQYF.

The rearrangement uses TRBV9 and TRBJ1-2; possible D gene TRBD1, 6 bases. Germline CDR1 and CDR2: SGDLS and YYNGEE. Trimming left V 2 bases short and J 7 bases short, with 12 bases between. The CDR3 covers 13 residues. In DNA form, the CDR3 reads TGTGCCAGCAGCGTCACACAGGGCGCTGGCTACACCTTC. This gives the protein CASSVTQGAGYTF.

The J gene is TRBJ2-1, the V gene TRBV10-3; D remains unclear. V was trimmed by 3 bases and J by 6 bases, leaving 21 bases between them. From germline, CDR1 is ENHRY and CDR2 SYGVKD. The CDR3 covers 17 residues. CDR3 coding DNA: TGTGCCATCAGTGACTTTACCGGGTCTCAGAGAAGCAATGAGCAGTTCTTC. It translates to CAISDFTGSQRSNEQFF.

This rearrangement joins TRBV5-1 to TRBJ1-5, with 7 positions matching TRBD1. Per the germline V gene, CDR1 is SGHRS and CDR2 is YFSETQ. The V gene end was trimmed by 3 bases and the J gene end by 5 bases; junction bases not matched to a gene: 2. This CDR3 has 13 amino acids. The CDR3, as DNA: TGCGCCAGCAGCTCTACAGGGGATCAGCCCCAGCATTTT. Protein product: CASSSTGDQPQHF.

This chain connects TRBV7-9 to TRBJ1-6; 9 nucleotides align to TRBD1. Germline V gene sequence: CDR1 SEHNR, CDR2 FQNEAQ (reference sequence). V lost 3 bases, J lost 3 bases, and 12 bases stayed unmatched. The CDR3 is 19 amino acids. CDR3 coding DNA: TGTGCCAGCAGCTTTGGGGTCGGGACAGGGACTATCTATAATTCACCCCTCCACTTT. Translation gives CASSFGVGTGTIYNSPLHF.

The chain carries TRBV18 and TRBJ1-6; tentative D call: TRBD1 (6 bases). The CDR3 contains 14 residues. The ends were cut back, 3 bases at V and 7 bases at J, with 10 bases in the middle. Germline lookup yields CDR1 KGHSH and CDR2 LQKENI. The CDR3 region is CASSPRDKNSPLHF. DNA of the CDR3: TGTGCCAGCTCACCCCGGGACAAAAATTCACCCCTCCACTTT.

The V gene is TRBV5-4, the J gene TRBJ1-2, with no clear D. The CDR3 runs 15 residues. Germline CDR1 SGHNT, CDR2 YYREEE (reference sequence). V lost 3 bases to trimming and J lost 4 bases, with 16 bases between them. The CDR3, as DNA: TGTGCCAGCAGCTCCTTAAGCGATATGAGCTATGGCTACACCTTC. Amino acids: CASSSLSDMSYGYTF.

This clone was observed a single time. CDR3 in amino acids: CASRRGPNYGYTF. DNA of the CDR3: TGTGCCAGCAGGCGAGGGCCCAACTATGGCTACACCTTC. The chain carries TRBV2 and TRBJ1-2; no reliable D call. V was shortened by 6 bases and J by 2 bases, with 10 bases between the two germline ends. Germline assignment: CDR1 SNHLY and CDR2 FYNNEI. The CDR3 is 13 amino acids.

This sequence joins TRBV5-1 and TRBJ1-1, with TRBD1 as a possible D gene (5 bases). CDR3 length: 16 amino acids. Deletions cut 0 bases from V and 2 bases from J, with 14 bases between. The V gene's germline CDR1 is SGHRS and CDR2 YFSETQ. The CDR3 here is CASSLGGRAANTEAFF. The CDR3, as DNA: TGCGCCAGCAGCTTGGGGGGCCGGGCAGCAAACACTGAAGCTTTCTTT. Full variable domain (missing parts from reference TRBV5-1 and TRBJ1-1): KAGVTQTPRYLIKTRGQQVTLSCSPISGHRSVSWYQQTPGQGLQFLFEYFSETQRNKGNFPGRFSGRQFSNSRSEMNVSTLELGDSALYLCASSLGGRAANTEAFFGQGTRLTVV.

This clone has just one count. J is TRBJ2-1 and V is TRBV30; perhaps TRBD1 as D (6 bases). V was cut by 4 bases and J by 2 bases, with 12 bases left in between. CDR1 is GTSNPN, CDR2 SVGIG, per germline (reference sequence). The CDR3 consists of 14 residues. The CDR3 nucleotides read TGTGCCTGGAATTCAGGGGCTCCCTACAATGAGCAGTTCTTC. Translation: CAWNSGAPYNEQFF.

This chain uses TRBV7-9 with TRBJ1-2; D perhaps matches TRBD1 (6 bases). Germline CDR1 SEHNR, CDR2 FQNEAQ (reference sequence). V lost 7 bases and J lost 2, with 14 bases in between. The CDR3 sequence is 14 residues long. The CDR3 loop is CASTPEGQNYGYTF. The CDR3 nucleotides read TGTGCCAGCACCCCCGAGGGACAAAACTATGGCTACACCTTC. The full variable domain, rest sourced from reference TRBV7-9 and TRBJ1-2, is DTGVSQNPRHKITKRGQNVTFRCDPISEHNRLYWYRQTLGQGPEFLTYFQNEAQLEKSRLLSDRFSAERPKGSFSTLEIQRTEQGDSAMYLCASTPEGQNYGYTFGSGTRLTVV.

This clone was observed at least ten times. The CDR3 region is CASKRSPDRESTEAFF. The DNA for the CDR3 is TGTGCCAGCAAGAGGTCGCCTGACAGGGAGAGCACTGAAGCTTTCTTT. The chain couples TRBV2 to TRBJ1-1, with 7 bases aligning to TRBD1. V gave up 7 bases and J gave up 4 bases; unmatched junction bases: 15. This CDR3 has 16 residues. Germline CDR1 SNHLY, CDR2 FYNNEI.

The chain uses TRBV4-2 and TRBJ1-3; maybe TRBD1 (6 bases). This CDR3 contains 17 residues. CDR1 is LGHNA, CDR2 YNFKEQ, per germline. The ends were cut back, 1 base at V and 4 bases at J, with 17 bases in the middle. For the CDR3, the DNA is TGTGCCAGCAGCCAAGTATTGCCAGGGGAGTTCGGAAACACCATATATTTT. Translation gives CASSQVLPGEFGNTIYF.